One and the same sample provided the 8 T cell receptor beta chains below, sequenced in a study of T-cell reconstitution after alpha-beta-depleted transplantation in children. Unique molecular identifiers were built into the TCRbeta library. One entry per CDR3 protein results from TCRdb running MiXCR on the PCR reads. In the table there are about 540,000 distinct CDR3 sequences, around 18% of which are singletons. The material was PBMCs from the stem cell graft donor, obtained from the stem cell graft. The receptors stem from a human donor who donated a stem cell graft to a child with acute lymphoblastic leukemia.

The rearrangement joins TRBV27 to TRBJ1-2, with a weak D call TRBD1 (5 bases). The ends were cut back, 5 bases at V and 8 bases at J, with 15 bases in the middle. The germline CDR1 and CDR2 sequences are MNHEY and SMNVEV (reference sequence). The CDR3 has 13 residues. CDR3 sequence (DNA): TGTGCCAGCAGTGCGGGGGGAAGGGACGGCTACACCTTC. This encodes CASSAGGRDGYTF.

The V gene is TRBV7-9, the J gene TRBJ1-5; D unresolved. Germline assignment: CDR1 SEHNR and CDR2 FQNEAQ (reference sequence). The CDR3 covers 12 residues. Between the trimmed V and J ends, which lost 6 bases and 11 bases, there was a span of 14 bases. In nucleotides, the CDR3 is TGTGCCAGCAGTTCATCGGTTGGATCCCAGCATTTT. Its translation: CASSSSVGSQHF. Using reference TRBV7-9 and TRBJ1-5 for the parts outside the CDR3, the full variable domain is DTGVSQNPRHKITKRGQNVTFRCDPISEHNRLYWYRQTLGQGPEFLTYFQNEAQLEKSRLLSDRFSAERPKGSFSTLEIQRTEQGDSAMYLCASSSSVGSQHFGDGTRLSIL.

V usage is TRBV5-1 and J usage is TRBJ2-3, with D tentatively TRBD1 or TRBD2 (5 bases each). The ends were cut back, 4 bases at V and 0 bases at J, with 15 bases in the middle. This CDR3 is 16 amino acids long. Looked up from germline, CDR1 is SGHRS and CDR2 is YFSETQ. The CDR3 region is CASSVRDRRSTDTQYF. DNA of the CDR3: TGCGCCAGCAGCGTACGGGACCGCCGTAGCACAGATACGCAGTATTTT.

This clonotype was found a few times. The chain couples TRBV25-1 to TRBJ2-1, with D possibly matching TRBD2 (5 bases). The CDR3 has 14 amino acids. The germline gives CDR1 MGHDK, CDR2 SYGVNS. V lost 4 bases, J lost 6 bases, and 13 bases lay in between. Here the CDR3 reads CASSAGVQSNEQFF. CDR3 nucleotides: TGTGCCAGCAGTGCCGGGGTGCAGAGCAATGAGCAGTTCTTC.

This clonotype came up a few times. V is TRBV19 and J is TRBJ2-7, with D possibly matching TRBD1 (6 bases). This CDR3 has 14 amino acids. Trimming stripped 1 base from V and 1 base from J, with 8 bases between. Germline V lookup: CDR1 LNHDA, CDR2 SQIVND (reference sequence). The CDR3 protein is CASSIGQVSYEQYF. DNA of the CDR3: TGTGCCAGTAGTATAGGACAGGTTTCCTACGAGCAGTACTTC.

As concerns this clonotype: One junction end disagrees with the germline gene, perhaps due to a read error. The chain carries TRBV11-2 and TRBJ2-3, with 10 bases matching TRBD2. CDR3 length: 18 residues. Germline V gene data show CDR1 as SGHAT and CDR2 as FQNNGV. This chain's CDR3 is CASSLGALAGVDTDTRYF. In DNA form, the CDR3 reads TGTGCCAGCAGCTTAGGGGCCCTAGCGGGAGTGGACACAGATACGCGGTATTTT.

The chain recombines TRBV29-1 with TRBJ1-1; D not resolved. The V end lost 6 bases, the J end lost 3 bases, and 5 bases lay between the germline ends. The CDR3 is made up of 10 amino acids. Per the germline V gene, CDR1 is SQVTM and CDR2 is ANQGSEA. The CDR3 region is CSVPDTEAFF. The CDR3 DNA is TGCAGCGTCCCGGACACTGAAGCTTTCTTT.

The CDR3 DNA reads TGCAGTGCCGCTGGGGACAATGAGCAGTTCTTC. This codes for CSAAGDNEQFF. The chain carries TRBV20-1 and TRBJ2-1; D ambiguous. Trimming cost V 6 bases and J 5 bases, with 8 bases left between them. The CDR3 spans 11 residues. Germline CDR1 is DFQATT and CDR2 is SNEGSKA (reference sequence).